This T cell receptor beta chain originates from a study of radiotherapy plus CTLA-4 blockade in lung cancer. Study background: Overall, roughly 17% of patients showed an objective response, while roughly 28% attained disease control. Study observations and caveats: Per reports, early blood T cell clone dynamics, plus interferon-beta, forecast response most strongly. Blood TCR clones of tumor origin expanded after radiotherapy plus ipilimumab.

Only in-frame clones appear in the TCRdb table, and some are missing; sequencing was by immunoSEQ multiplex PCR. The sample holds 85,000 to 130,000 clones, 85% seen once. With respect to this clone: The antigen is not known.

In germline, CDR1 is MNHNS, CDR2 SASEGT. Trimming took 5 bases from V and 4 from J; bases not matched to a gene: 4. This CDR3 is built from 14 residues. This receptor was identified in a human donor with non-small cell lung cancer that progressed on radiotherapy plus ipilimumab. Some clones in this sample may be carry-over from other donors' samples. This sample comprised peripheral blood, obtained from a patient treated with radiotherapy plus ipilimumab. V usage is TRBV6-1 and J usage is TRBJ1-3; 8 nucleotides align to TRBD1. As DNA, the CDR3 is TGTGCCAGCAGTAAGACAGGGGAAGGAAACACCATATATTTT. It is translated as CASSKTGEGNTIYF.